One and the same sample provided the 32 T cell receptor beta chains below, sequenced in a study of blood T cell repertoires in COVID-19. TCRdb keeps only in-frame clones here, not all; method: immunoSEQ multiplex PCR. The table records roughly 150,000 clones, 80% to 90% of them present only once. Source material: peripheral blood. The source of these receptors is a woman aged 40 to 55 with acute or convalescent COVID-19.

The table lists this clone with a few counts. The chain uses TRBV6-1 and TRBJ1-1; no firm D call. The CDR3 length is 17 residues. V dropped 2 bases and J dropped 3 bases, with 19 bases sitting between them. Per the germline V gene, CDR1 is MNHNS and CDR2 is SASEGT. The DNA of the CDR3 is TGTGCCAGCAGTGAATACGGTTTAGAGGGTCGGGACACTGAAGCTTTCTTT. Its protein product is CASSEYGLEGRDTEAFF.

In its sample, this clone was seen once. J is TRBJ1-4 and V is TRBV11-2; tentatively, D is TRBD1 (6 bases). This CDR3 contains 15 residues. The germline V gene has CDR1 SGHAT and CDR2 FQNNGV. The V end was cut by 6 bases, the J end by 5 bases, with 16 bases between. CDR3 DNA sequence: TGTGCCAGCAGGCATAACAGGGCTCTGAATGAAAAACTGTTTTTT. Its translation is CASRHNRALNEKLFF.

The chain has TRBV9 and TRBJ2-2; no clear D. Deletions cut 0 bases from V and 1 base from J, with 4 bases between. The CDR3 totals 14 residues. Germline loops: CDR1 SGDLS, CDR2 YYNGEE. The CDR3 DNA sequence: TGTGCCAGCAGCGTAGGGAGGAACACCGGGGAGCTGTTTTTT. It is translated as CASSVGRNTGELFF.

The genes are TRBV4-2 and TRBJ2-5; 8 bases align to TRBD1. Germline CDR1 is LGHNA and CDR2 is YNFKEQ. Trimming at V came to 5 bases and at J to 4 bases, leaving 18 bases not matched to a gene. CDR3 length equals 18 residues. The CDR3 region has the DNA TGTGCCAGCAGCAAAAGCACGATTCGGGGAGGACAGGGAGAGACCCAGTACTTC. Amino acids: CASSKSTIRGGQGETQYF.

CDR3 nucleotide sequence: TGTGCCAGCAGCTTAACGTTTGGAGGAGCCCTTTTGCCGGGAGATACGCAGTATTTT. It translates to CASSLTFGGALLPGDTQYF. The chain joins TRBV7-3 to TRBJ2-3, with D possibly TRBD2 on 5 matching bases. This CDR3 is built from 19 residues. Trimming left V 0 bases short and J 5 bases short, with 24 bases between. Germline CDR1 and CDR2: SGHTA and FQGTGA.

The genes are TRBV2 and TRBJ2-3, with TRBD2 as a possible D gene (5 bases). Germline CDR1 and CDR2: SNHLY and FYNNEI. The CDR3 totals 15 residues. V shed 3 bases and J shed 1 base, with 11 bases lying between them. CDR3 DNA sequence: TGTGCCAGCAGTGAGGACGGGGTGGGCACAGATACGCAGTATTTT. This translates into CASSEDGVGTDTQYF.

The chain's CDR3 is CASSERTGEAFF. CDR3 sequence (DNA): TGTGCCAGTAGTGAGAGGACAGGAGAAGCTTTCTTT. The V call is TRBV19, the J call TRBJ1-1, with TRBD1 matching over 7 bases. Looked up from germline, CDR1 is LNHDA and CDR2 is SQIVND (reference sequence). The V gene end was trimmed by 5 bases and the J gene end by 8 bases; junction bases not matched to a gene: 5. The CDR3 runs to 12 residues.

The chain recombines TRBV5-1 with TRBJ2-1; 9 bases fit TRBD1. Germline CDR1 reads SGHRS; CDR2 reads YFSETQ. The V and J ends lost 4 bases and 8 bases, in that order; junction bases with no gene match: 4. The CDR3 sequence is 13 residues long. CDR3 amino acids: CASSEQGAHEQFF. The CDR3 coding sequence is TGCGCCAGCAGCGAACAGGGGGCGCATGAGCAGTTCTTC.

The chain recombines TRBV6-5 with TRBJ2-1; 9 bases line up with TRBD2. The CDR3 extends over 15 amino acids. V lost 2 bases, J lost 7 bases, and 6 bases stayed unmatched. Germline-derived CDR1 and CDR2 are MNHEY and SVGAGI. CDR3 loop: CASSYRAGGRNEQFF. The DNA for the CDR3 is TGTGCCAGCAGTTACCGGGCGGGGGGGCGAAATGAGCAGTTCTTC.

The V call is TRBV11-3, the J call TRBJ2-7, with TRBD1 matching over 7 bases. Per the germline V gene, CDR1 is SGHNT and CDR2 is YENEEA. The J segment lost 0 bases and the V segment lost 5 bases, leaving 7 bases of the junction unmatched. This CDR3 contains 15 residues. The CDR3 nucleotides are TGTGCCAGCAGCCCAGGGGGTCGTTTCTCCTACGAGCAGTACTTC. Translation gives CASSPGGRFSYEQYF.

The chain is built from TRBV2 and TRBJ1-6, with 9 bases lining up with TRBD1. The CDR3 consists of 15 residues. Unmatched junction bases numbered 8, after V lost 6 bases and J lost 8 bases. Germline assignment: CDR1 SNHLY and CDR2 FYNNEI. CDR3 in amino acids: CASSILGQGDSPLHF. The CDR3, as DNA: TGTGCCAGCAGCATTTTGGGACAGGGAGATTCACCCCTCCACTTT.

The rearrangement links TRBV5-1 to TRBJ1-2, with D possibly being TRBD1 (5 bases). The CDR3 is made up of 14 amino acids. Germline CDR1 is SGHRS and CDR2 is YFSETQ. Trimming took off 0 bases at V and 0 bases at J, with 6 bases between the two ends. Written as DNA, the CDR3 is TGCGCCAGCAGCTTGGCGACAGCTAACTATGGCTACACCTTC. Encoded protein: CASSLATANYGYTF.

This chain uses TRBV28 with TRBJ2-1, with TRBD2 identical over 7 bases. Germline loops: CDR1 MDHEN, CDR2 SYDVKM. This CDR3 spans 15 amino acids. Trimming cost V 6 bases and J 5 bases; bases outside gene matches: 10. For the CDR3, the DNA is TGTGCCAGCAGGACGCTCGGGGCGGGGGACAATGAGCAGTTCTTC. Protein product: CASRTLGAGDNEQFF.

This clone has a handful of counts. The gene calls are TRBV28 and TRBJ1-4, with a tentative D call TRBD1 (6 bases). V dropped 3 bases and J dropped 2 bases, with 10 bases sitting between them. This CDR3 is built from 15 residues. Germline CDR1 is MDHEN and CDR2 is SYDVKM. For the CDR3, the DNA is TGTGCCAGCAGTTTGGCAGGGGCGACTAATGAAAAACTGTTTTTT. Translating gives CASSLAGATNEKLFF.

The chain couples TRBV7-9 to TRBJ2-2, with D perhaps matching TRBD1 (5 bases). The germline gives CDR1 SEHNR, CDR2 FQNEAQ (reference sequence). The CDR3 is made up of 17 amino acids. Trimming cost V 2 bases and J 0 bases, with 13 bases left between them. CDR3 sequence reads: CASSLLSREPNTGELFF. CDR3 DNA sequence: TGTGCCAGCAGCTTACTCTCCAGGGAACCGAACACCGGGGAGCTGTTTTTT.

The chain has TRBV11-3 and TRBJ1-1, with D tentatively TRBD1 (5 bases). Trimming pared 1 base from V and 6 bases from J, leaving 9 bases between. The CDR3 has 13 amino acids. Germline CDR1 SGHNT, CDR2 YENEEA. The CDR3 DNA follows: TGTGCCAGCAGCTTAGTCAGGGTCGCTGAAGCTTTCTTT. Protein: CASSLVRVAEAFF.

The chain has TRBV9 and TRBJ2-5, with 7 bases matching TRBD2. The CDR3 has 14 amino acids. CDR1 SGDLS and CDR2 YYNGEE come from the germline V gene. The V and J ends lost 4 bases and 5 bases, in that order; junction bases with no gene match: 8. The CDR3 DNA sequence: TGTGCCAGCAGCTCCCTCGGGGGGAGCGAGACCCAGTACTTC. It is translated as CASSSLGGSETQYF.

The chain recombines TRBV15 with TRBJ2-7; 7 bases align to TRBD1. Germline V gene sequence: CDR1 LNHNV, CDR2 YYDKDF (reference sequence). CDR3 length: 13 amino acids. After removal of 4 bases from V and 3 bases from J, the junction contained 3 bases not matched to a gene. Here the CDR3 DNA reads TGTGCCACCAGCAACCGGGACAGCTACGAGCAGTACTTC. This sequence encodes CATSNRDSYEQYF.

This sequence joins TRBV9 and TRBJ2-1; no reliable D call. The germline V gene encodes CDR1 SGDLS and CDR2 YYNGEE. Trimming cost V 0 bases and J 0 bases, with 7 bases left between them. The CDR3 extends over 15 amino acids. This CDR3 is CASSVDASSYNEQFF. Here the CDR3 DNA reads TGTGCCAGCAGCGTAGACGCGTCCTCCTACAATGAGCAGTTCTTC.

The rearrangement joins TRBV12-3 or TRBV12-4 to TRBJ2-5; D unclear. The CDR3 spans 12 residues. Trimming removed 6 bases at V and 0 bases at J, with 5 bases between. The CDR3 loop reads CASSPYQETQYF. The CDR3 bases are TGTGCCAGCAGCCCGTACCAAGAGACCCAGTACTTC.

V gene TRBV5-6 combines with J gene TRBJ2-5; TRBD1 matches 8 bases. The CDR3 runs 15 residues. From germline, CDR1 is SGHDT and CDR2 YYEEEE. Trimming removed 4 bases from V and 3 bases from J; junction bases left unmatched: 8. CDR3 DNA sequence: TGTGCCAGCAGCCCTACCGGACAGGGTAAAGAGACCCAGTACTTC. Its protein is CASSPTGQGKETQYF.

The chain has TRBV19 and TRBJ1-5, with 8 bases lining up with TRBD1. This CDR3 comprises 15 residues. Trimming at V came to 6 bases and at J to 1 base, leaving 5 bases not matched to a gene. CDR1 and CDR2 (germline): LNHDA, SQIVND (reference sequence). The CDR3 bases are TGTGCCAGTAGAGACAGGGGCATGAGCAATCAGCCCCAGCATTTT. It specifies CASRDRGMSNQPQHF.

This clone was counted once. CDR3 sequence (DNA): TGTGCCAGCAGCGCCGGACAGGGGCCTGAAGCTTTCTTT. Protein: CASSAGQGPEAFF. The rearrangement links TRBV9 to TRBJ1-1, with 9 bases that match TRBD1. This CDR3 is 13 amino acids long. The V segment lost 3 bases and the J segment 6 bases; nucleotides outside the gene matches: 3. Germline V gene sequence: CDR1 SGDLS, CDR2 YYNGEE. Full variable domain (missing parts from reference TRBV9 and TRBJ1-1): DSGVTQTPKHLITATGQRVTLRCSPRSGDLSVYWYQQSLDQGLQFLIQYYNGEERAKGNILERFSAQQFPDLHSELNLSSLELGDSALYFCASSAGQGPEAFFGQGTRLTVV.

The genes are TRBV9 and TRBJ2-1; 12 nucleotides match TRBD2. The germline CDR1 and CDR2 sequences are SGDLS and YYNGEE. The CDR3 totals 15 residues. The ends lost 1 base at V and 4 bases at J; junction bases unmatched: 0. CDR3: CASSVLAGGYNEQFF. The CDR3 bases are TGTGCCAGCAGCGTACTAGCGGGGGGGTACAATGAGCAGTTCTTC.

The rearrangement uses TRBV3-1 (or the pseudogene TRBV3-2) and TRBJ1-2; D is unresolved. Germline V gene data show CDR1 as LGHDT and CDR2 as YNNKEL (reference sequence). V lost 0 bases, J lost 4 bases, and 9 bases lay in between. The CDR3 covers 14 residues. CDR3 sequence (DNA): TGTGCCAGCAGCCAAGAATGGCAAGTCTATGGCTACACCTTC. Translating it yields CASSQEWQVYGYTF.

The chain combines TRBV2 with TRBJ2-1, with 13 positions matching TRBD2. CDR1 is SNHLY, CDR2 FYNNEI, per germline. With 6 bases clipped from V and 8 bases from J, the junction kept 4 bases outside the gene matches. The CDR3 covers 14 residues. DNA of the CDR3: TGTGCCAGCAGGACTAGCGGGAGGTCGGATGAGCAGTTCTTC. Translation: CASRTSGRSDEQFF.

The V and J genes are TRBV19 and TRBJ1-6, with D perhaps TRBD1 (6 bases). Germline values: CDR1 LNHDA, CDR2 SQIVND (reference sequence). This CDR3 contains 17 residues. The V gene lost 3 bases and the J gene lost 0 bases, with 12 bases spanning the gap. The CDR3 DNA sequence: TGTGCCAGTAGTATGCAGGGGCCGAGCTCCTATAATTCACCCCTCCACTTT. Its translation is CASSMQGPSSYNSPLHF.

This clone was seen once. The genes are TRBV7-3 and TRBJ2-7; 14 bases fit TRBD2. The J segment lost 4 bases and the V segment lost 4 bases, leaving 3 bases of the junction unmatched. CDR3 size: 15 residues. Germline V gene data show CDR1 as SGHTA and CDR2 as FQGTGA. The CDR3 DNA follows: TGTGCCAGCAGCTCGGGACTAGCGGGAGTATACGAGCAGTACTTC. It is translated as CASSSGLAGVYEQYF.

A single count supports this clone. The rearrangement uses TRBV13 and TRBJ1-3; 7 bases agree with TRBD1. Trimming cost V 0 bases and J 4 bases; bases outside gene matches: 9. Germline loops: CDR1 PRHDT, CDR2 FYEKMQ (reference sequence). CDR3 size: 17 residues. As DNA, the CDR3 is TGTGCCAGCAGCTTAGGCCCACAGGGGAAGGCCGGAAACACCATATATTTT. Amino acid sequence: CASSLGPQGKAGNTIYF.

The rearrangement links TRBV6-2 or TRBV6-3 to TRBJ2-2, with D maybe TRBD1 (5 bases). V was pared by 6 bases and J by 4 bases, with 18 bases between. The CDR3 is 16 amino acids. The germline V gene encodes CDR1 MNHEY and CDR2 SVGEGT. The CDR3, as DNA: TGTGCCAGCAGCCGCGAATTAACAGGAATCACCGGGGAGCTGTTTTTT. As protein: CASSRELTGITGELFF.

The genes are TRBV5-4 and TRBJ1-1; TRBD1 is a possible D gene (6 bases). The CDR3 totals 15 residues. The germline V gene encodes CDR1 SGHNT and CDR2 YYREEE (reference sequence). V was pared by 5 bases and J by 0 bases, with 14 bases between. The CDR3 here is CASSVPGALNTEAFF. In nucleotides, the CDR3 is TGTGCCAGCAGTGTCCCAGGGGCACTGAACACTGAAGCTTTCTTT. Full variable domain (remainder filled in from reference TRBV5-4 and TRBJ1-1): ETGVTQSPTHLIKTRGQQVTLRCSSQSGHNTVSWYQQALGQGPQFIFQYYREEENGRGNFPPRFSGLQFPNYSSELNVNALELDDSALYLCASSVPGALNTEAFFGQGTRLTVV.

CDR3: CASSELPSGRATQDTQYF. As DNA, the CDR3 is TGTGCCAGCAGTGAACTTCCTAGCGGGAGGGCCACTCAAGATACGCAGTATTTT. This rearrangement joins TRBV6-1 to TRBJ2-3, with TRBD2 matching over 12 bases. Trimming took 2 bases from V and 5 from J; bases not matched to a gene: 11. Germline loops: CDR1 MNHNS, CDR2 SASEGT. The CDR3 has 18 amino acids.